The present TCR beta chain was sequenced within a study of T cells in Graves' hyperthyroidism and ophthalmopathy (dated by TCRdb to the late 2010s). For the study in its entirety: Peripheral blood samples were taken at initial diagnosis, before any treatment was given. Once sampling was done, hyperthyroidism patients were given methimazole at a starting dose of 30 mg daily, whereas ophthalmopathy patients were given high-dose intravenous methylprednisolone. The paper reports TCR Vbeta CDR3 sequencing of approximately 140 peripheral blood samples: under 45 ophthalmopathy, over 70 hyperthyroidism and approximately 17 progressor patients. The study also compared thyroid tissue and blood T-cell repertoires from several Graves' hyperthyroidism patients. The 85 to 100 discovery patients were randomly split 7:3 into training and test sets. Prospective prediction of ophthalmopathy was tested in an independent validation cohort consisting of 18 to 20 hyperthyroidism patients and 15 or so patients who later progressed to ophthalmopathy. A discovery cohort of about 95 patients, 43 with Graves' ophthalmopathy and 57 with stable Graves' hyperthyroidism, was used to find distinguishing TCR V-J signatures. Study-wide findings and limitations: Blood samples also contained most of the expanded thyroid clonotypes (frequency above 0.001), which suggests that blood repertoires may reflect thyroid immune responses. A model built on a 13 V-J signature distinguished ophthalmopathy from stable hyperthyroidism, reaching about 89% sensitivity and approximately 81% specificity in cross-validation and 80%/75% in testing. Sample size was not statistically predetermined, and blinding of investigators to group allocation was not performed. In validation, the model predicted progression to ophthalmopathy with 65% to 71% sensitivity and 72% to 85% specificity, a median of 6.5 months before onset.

Graves' hyperthyroidism was defined as stable when no progression to ophthalmopathy occurred over 18 months of follow-up. Hyperthyroidism patients were aged 18 to 65 years and newly diagnosed, with disease duration of less than 2 months. Any patient with an uncontrolled infection, another autoimmune disease, pregnancy or lactation was excluded. Diagnoses relied on clinical symptoms, serum thyroxine and TRAb, thyroid ultrasound and orbital computed tomography. Ficoll-Paque density gradient centrifugation was used to isolate PBMCs from around 9.1 ml of fresh peripheral blood. Trizol reagent was used to extract total RNA, and RNA quality was then checked on an Agilent 2100 Bioanalyzer. The germline V gene (reference sequence) provides CDR1 SEHNR and CDR2 FQNEAQ. The V and J ends are trimmed by 5 bases and 4 bases, leaving 11 bases between them. The CDR3 starts with the cysteine, ends with the phenylalanine, and has 13 residues. The entry retains the CDR3 DNA only, 39 bases that are in frame from base 1.

Details on this clonotype: Its binding antigen is unknown. The input lacks base qualities; no much larger clone sits a single base away.

The TCR beta CDR3 regions were amplified from the RNA transcripts. A first-round RT-PCR of the TCR CDR3 used the HTBI primer set with the Qiagen OneStep RT-PCR kit. Libraries were constructed in a second round of multiplex PCR, after which size selection and purification were carried out. Libraries were sequenced paired-end with 100 bp reads on an Illumina HiSeq2000. On the study's bioinformatics: SOAPnuke was used to process the raw data, removing reads that contained adapters or uncalled bases, had a mean Phred below 15, or lacked an exact match to the constant primer or identifier. High-quality paired reads were merged with COPE v1.2.5, and unique nucleotide sequences were defined as clonotypes. MiTCR v1.1 was used to align clonotypes to the IMGT TRBV, TRBD and TRBJ reference segments. Only V-J combinations with frequency above 0.0001, covering roughly 99% of repertoires, were analysed. A TCS score was defined as the ratio between F50 (clonal expansion) and ExV (chaos), using BLOSUM62-based TCRdist between CDR3 peptides within each V-J. Welch's t-statistics and random forest reduced 450 to 600 V-J features to 13, which were used in a naive Bayes classifier (R e1071). TCRdb reanalyzed the raw reads on its own, using fastp at Q25 for trimming and MiXCR for clone calling, and kept in-frame beta chains. Every CDR3 protein is listed once, alongside the most common genes and DNA of its rows. In this record, the V and J calls reflect TCRdb's handling and not the investigators' own analysis. The sample table contains 20,000 to 30,000 distinct CDR3 sequences; only one count was recorded for around 40% of them. Of the sample, approximately 10% is held by the ten largest clones.

This clonotype originated in a woman in her twenties or thirties with Graves' hyperthyroidism. What was sequenced was blood. The receptor chain draws on TRBV7-9 and TRBJ2-5, with the D gene call left open. The CDR3 protein sequence reads: CASSVQWRETQYF. The nucleotide sequence is given as TGTGCCAGCAGCGTCCAGTGGAGAGAGACCCAGTACTTC. Reference TRBV7-9 and TRBJ2-5 proteins supply the regions before and after the CDR3; the full variable domain is: DTGVSQNPRHKITKRGQNVTFRCDPISEHNRLYWYRQTLGQGPEFLTYFQNEAQLEKSRLLSDRFSAERPKGSFSTLEIQRTEQGDSAMYLCASSVQWRETQYFGPGTRLLVL.